The rows below give T cell receptor beta chains drawn from one sample of a study of control samples from healthy donors and cancer patients. The method was immunoSEQ multiplex PCR; TCRdb's version includes in-frame clones alone and lacks a portion of them. The sample includes about 170,000 clones, around 93% of them seen just once. The sample was blood. Receptors originate from a woman aged 55-69 years in good health. The CDR3 runs from the conserved cysteine through the conserved F or W. A D gene is named only where the DNA matches it firmly. The size field is filled for only some rows; it gives once, few, many or a size class.

clone_size d_call j_call v_call cdr3_nt cdr3_aa
. . TRBJ2-1 TRBV7-3 TGTGCCAGCGGCGTGGGGGATGAGCAGTTCTTC CASGVGDEQFF
. TRBD1 TRBJ2-4 TRBV19 TGTGCCAGTCGCCAGGGGGCGCGGGCCAAAAACATTCAGTACTTC CASRQGARAKNIQYF
. TRBD1 TRBJ2-7 TRBV27 TGTGCCAGCAGACCGGGACAGGGTGACGAGCAGTACTTC CASRPGQGDEQYF
. . TRBJ1-5 TRBV19 TGTGCCAGTAGTATAGGGCCGGGAGGGGGAGGTCAGCCCCAGCATTTT CASSIGPGGGGQPQHF
. . TRBJ2-1 TRBV4-1 TGCGCCAGCAGCCAAGATAGCGGACCTGTTGGGTTCTTC CASSQDSGPVGFF
. . TRBJ2-6 TRBV7-2 TGTGCCAGCGGAGTTGACTCTGGGGCCAACGTCCTGACTTTC CASGVDSGANVLTF
. TRBD1 TRBJ2-7 TRBV29-1 TGCAGCGTTGGACAGGGGGCAGCCTACGAGCAGTACTTC CSVGQGAAYEQYF
. TRBD2 TRBJ2-2 TRBV7-7 TGTGCTAGCAGGCCGGGGGGGGCCGGGGAGCTGTTTTTT CASRPGGAGELFF
few TRBD2 TRBJ2-3 TRBV7-2 TGTGCCAGCAGCTTTGGACTAGCGGGGACGACCGGAAATACGCAGTATTTT CASSFGLAGTTGNTQYF
. TRBD1 TRBJ2-7 TRBV2 TGTGCCAGCACCCCGTGGACAGGGTCCTACGAGCAGTACTTC CASTPWTGSYEQYF
. TRBD1 TRBJ1-2 TRBV3-1/TRBV3-2 TGTGCCAGCAGCCCGGGACAGGGGCTATTCCTGGCCTACACCTTC CASSPGQGLFLAYTF
. TRBD1 TRBJ2-2 TRBV5-8 TGTGCCAGCAGCCCCTTAAGCCCAGGGGGTCCCGGGGAGCTGTTTTTT CASSPLSPGGPGELFF
. . TRBJ2-7 TRBV7-7 TGTGCTAGCAGCTTAGATCTAAGTACCGAGCAGTACTTC CASSLDLSTEQYF
. TRBD1 TRBJ2-1 TRBV2 TGTGCCAGCAGGCGCGACAGGGGGCTTGAGCAGTTCTTC CASRRDRGLEQFF
. . TRBJ1-2 TRBV2 TGTGCCAGCAGCCGGGCCCAGGCACCAGGCTACACCTTC CASSRAQAPGYTF
once . TRBJ1-2 TRBV2 TGTGCCAGCAGTGTATTTAACTATGGCTACACCTTC CASSVFNYGYTF
. . TRBJ1-3 TRBV5-4 TGTGCCAGCAGCCCTACCGGTCCGCCGTCTGGAAACACCATATATTTT CASSPTGPPSGNTIYF